Below are 23 T cell receptor beta chains sequenced from a single sample in a study of OX40 agonist ivuxolimab in advanced cancers. This table comes from immunoSEQ multiplex PCR, and its TCRdb copy is limited to in-frame clones, with some not included. The table has about 25,000 clones, roughly three quarters seen once; the top ten hold around 13%. The input for sequencing was CD4+ or CD8+ T cells sorted from blood, taken in a trial of the OX40 agonist ivuxolimab. The origin of the receptors is an adult with an advanced solid tumor such as melanoma, head and neck, liver or kidney cancer.

V gene TRBV7-9 combines with J gene TRBJ1-6, with D unresolved. The CDR3 extends over 13 amino acids. Deletions cut 1 base from V and 13 bases from J, with 11 bases between. Germline V gene lookup returns CDR1 SEHNR and CDR2 FQNEAQ (reference sequence). The CDR3, as DNA: TGTGCCAGCAGCTTAGATGCAGAGGCGCCCCTCCACTTT. Translation: CASSLDAEAPLHF.

The gene calls are TRBV6-1 and TRBJ2-2; D is possibly TRBD1 (6 bases). Trimming stripped 8 bases from V and 2 bases from J, with 12 bases between. The germline CDR1 and CDR2 sequences are MNHNS and SASEGT. The CDR3 sequence is 14 residues long. The CDR3 nucleotides are TGTGCCAGCTTGACAGGAGGAAACACCGGGGAGCTGTTTTTT. Protein product: CASLTGGNTGELFF.

The chain has TRBV6-5 and TRBJ1-3, with no clear D. Per the germline V gene, CDR1 is MNHEY and CDR2 is SVGAGI. V lost 7 bases, J lost 3 bases, and 16 bases lay in between. This CDR3 spans 15 amino acids. In DNA form, the CDR3 reads TGTGCCAGCACCCCGGTGGCAGGTCTTGGAAACACCATATATTTT. This sequence encodes CASTPVAGLGNTIYF.

The gene calls are TRBV5-5 and TRBJ2-7; the D gene is possibly TRBD1 (7 bases). Per germline, CDR1 SGHKS and CDR2 YYEKEE (reference sequence). This CDR3 contains 14 residues. V was clipped by 6 bases and J by 4 bases, with 17 bases between them. The CDR3 coding sequence is TGTGCCAGCATCCTGGGGGGACAGCCGTACGAGCAGTACTTC. Its protein product is CASILGGQPYEQYF.

This clone was seen a few times. V gene TRBV6-5 combines with J gene TRBJ1-2; D is unresolved. Trimming removed 4 bases at V and 1 base at J, with 10 bases between. The CDR3 consists of 14 residues. Germline V gene sequence: CDR1 MNHEY, CDR2 SVGAGI. The chain's CDR3 is CASSSTAVNYGYTF. In nucleotides, the CDR3 is TGTGCCAGCAGTTCGACGGCAGTTAACTATGGCTACACCTTC.

The V call is TRBV4-1, the J call TRBJ2-7; 7 bases are a match to TRBD2. With 4 bases clipped from V and 0 bases from J, the junction kept 3 bases outside the gene matches. Germline-derived CDR1 and CDR2 are MGHRA and YSYEKL. This CDR3 is 14 amino acids long. The CDR3 is CASSPSGSSYEQYF. CDR3 sequence (DNA): TGCGCCAGCAGCCCTAGCGGAAGCTCCTACGAGCAGTACTTC.

This clone was recorded a few times. This sequence joins TRBV30 and TRBJ1-2; TRBD1 might be the D (5 bases). CDR3 size: 14 residues. Trimming cost V 0 bases and J 8 bases, with 16 bases left between them. Germline-derived CDR1 and CDR2 are GTSNPN and SVGIG (reference sequence). The CDR3 loop is CAWSVPGTSGGYTF. The CDR3 bases are TGTGCCTGGAGTGTACCCGGGACCTCGGGGGGCTACACCTTC.

The rearrangement links TRBV9 to TRBJ1-2; D perhaps matches TRBD1 (5 bases). CDR1 is SGDLS, CDR2 YYNGEE, per germline. V was shortened by 4 bases and J by 3 bases, with 16 bases between the two germline ends. The CDR3 length is 15 residues. The CDR3, as DNA: TGTGCCAGCAGCCCCGACAGTGACTTCGACTATGGCTACACCTTC. Encoded protein: CASSPDSDFDYGYTF.

This chain links TRBV7-9 with TRBJ2-7, with a tentative D call TRBD1 (6 bases). V was shortened by 3 bases and J by 1 base, with 10 bases between the two germline ends. This CDR3 region has 14 residues. Germline V gene lookup returns CDR1 SEHNR and CDR2 FQNEAQ (reference sequence). Written as DNA, the CDR3 is TGTGCCAGCAGCTTTGGGGGCCTTTCCTACGAGCAGTACTTC. It yields the protein CASSFGGLSYEQYF. The complete variable domain, with remaining parts taken from reference TRBV7-9 and TRBJ2-7, reads DTGVSQNPRHKITKRGQNVTFRCDPISEHNRLYWYRQTLGQGPEFLTYFQNEAQLEKSRLLSDRFSAERPKGSFSTLEIQRTEQGDSAMYLCASSFGGLSYEQYFGPGTRLTVT.

The chain joins TRBV2 to TRBJ1-4; 7 bases fit TRBD1. This CDR3 comprises 15 residues. Germline V gene lookup returns CDR1 SNHLY and CDR2 FYNNEI. The V gene end was trimmed by 2 bases and the J gene end by 2 bases; junction bases not matched to a gene: 2. The CDR3 nucleotides are TGTGCCAGCAGTGAATCGGGACAGACTAATGAAAAACTGTTTTTT. Translating gives CASSESGQTNEKLFF.

This clone was detected only once. This chain uses TRBV6-5 with TRBJ1-1, with TRBD1 as a possible D gene (6 bases). V lost 2 bases, J lost 10 bases, and 8 bases lay in between. This CDR3 has 11 residues. The germline V gene has CDR1 MNHEY and CDR2 SVGAGI. CDR3 sequence (DNA): TGTGCCAGCAGTTACCAGGGGCGAGCTTTCTTT. Its protein is CASSYQGRAFF.

V usage is TRBV5-1 and J usage is TRBJ2-1, with TRBD2 matching over 8 bases. Trimming took 3 bases from V and 7 from J; bases not matched to a gene: 6. This CDR3 spans 14 amino acids. CDR1 is SGHRS and CDR2 is YFSETQ in the germline V gene. CDR3 amino acids: CASSSAGGRNEQFF. The CDR3 DNA sequence: TGCGCCAGCAGCTCGGCGGGGGGCCGTAATGAGCAGTTCTTC. Based on the CDR3 plus reference TRBV5-1 and TRBJ2-1, the full variable domain is KAGVTQTPRYLIKTRGQQVTLSCSPISGHRSVSWYQQTPGQGLQFLFEYFSETQRNKGNFPGRFSGRQFSNSRSEMNVSTLELGDSALYLCASSSAGGRNEQFFGPGTRLTVL.

The chain has TRBV27 and TRBJ1-4; 8 bases match TRBD1. The CDR3 loop spans 15 amino acids. In germline, CDR1 is MNHEY, CDR2 SMNVEV (reference sequence). V shed 3 bases and J 6 bases; nucleotides not matched to a gene: 6. Here the CDR3 DNA reads TGTGCCAGCAGTTTCCAGGGGGCGCTTGATGAAAAACTGTTTTTT. It encodes CASSFQGALDEKLFF.

This chain connects TRBV5-6 to TRBJ2-7, with D perhaps matching TRBD1 (6 bases). Germline V CDR1 and CDR2: SGHDT, YYEEEE. V was shortened by 0 bases and J by 4 bases, with 11 bases between the two germline ends. CDR3 length: 14 amino acids. Written as DNA, the CDR3 is TGTGCCAGCAGCTTGGTCCCAGGGACATACGAGCAGTACTTC. It translates to CASSLVPGTYEQYF.

The chain combines TRBV9 with TRBJ2-3, with D maybe TRBD1 (5 bases). The germline V gene encodes CDR1 SGDLS and CDR2 YYNGEE. Trimming left V 2 bases short and J 3 bases short, with 10 bases between. The length of the CDR3 is 14 residues. CDR3 in amino acids: CASSVWKGTDTQYF. The CDR3 DNA reads as TGTGCCAGCAGCGTCTGGAAGGGGACAGATACGCAGTATTTT. Based on the CDR3 plus reference TRBV9 and TRBJ2-3, the full variable domain is DSGVTQTPKHLITATGQRVTLRCSPRSGDLSVYWYQQSLDQGLQFLIQYYNGEERAKGNILERFSAQQFPDLHSELNLSSLELGDSALYFCASSVWKGTDTQYFGPGTRLTVL.

The chain uses TRBV6-6 and TRBJ1-3, with a tentative D call TRBD1 (6 bases). The CDR3 is 14 residues long. Trimming cost V 11 bases and J 0 bases, with 14 bases left between them. Germline-derived CDR1 and CDR2 are MNHNY and SVGAGI (reference sequence). The CDR3: CACRTDSSGNTIYF. The CDR3 bases are TGTGCCTGCCGGACAGACTCCTCTGGAAACACCATATATTTT.

The chain is built from TRBV30 and TRBJ2-7; TRBD1 might be the D (5 bases). From germline, CDR1 is GTSNPN and CDR2 SVGIG (reference sequence). The CDR3 loop spans 12 amino acids. The V and J ends lost 2 bases and 6 bases respectively, with 11 bases between them. DNA for the CDR3: TGTGCCTGGAGTCCTCAGGGTTCCGAGCAGTACTTC. Encoded protein: CAWSPQGSEQYF.

A few counts support this clone. With a far larger clone one base away, a read error is the likely cause. Here the CDR3 DNA reads TGTGCCAGCAGCCAATCAGGGGGGCTAGAAGTTTACGGGGCCAACGTCCTGACTTTC. This translates into CASSQSGGLEVYGANVLTF. The gene calls are TRBV4-2 and TRBJ2-6, with D possibly TRBD1 on 7 matching bases. The V gene lost 2 bases and the J gene lost 4 bases, with 21 bases spanning the gap. Germline V gene lookup returns CDR1 LGHNA and CDR2 YNFKEQ. This CDR3 has 19 residues.

The V gene is TRBV10-2, the J gene TRBJ2-7, with D uncertain. The V gene lost 8 bases and the J gene lost 3 bases, with 8 bases spanning the gap. The length of the CDR3 is 11 residues. CDR1 and CDR2 from the germline V gene are WSHSY and SAAADI. CDR3 nucleotide sequence: TGCGCCAGCGGAAACTACTACGAGCAGTACTTC. Translation: CASGNYYEQYF.

The genes are TRBV5-1 and TRBJ1-1, with D unresolved. The CDR3 sequence is 15 residues long. V was clipped by 4 bases and J by 5 bases, with 18 bases between them. The germline gives CDR1 SGHRS, CDR2 YFSETQ. The CDR3 sequence is CASSQSRGGPTEAFF. CDR3 in DNA: TGCGCCAGCAGCCAATCCCGGGGAGGGCCTACTGAAGCTTTCTTT. Variable domain in full (rest from reference TRBV5-1 and TRBJ1-1): KAGVTQTPRYLIKTRGQQVTLSCSPISGHRSVSWYQQTPGQGLQFLFEYFSETQRNKGNFPGRFSGRQFSNSRSEMNVSTLELGDSALYLCASSQSRGGPTEAFFGQGTRLTVV.

As regards this clone: This same CDR3 is encoded by further DNA sequences in the sample. This chain uses TRBV9 with TRBJ1-5; maybe TRBD1 (5 bases). Trimming left V 3 bases short and J 5 bases short, with 15 bases between. The CDR3 consists of 15 residues. The V gene's germline CDR1 is SGDLS and CDR2 YYNGEE. The CDR3 nucleotides are TGTGCCAGCAGCGAAACCGGGGACCCCTATCAGCCCCAGCATTTT. It is translated as CASSETGDPYQPQHF.

This chain connects TRBV5-6 to TRBJ2-7; D is perhaps TRBD1 (6 bases). The V end lost 8 bases, the J end lost 0 bases, and 15 bases lay between the germline ends. The CDR3 sequence is 14 residues long. Germline V gene lookup returns CDR1 SGHDT and CDR2 YYEEEE. The CDR3 spells CASSNRENSYEQYF. In DNA form, the CDR3 reads TGTGCCAGTTCGAACAGGGAAAACTCCTACGAGCAGTACTTC.

The rearrangement joins TRBV30 to TRBJ1-1; unclear D gene. The CDR3 runs 13 residues. CDR1 is GTSNPN, CDR2 SVGIG, per germline (reference sequence). Trimming took off 3 bases at V and 11 bases at J, with 19 bases between the two ends. The CDR3 nucleotides are TGTGCCTGGAGGGGGAGCTTTCGAGTCCGGGCTTTCTTT. Its protein product is CAWRGSFRVRAFF.